This entry is about one T cell receptor beta chain. This entry comes from a study of blood T cell repertoires in COVID-19. Clones were read by immunoSEQ multiplex PCR, and TCRdb kept only the in-frame ones, dropping some. The sample lists 250,000 or so clones, roughly 77% occurring once. The sequenced sample consisted of peripheral blood. The receptor comes from an elderly woman with acute or convalescent COVID-19.

The CDR3 reads CASSLALAGGSYDEQFF. The CDR3 DNA reads as TGTGCCAGCAGCCTGGCACTAGCGGGAGGTTCATATGATGAGCAGTTCTTC. The J gene is TRBJ2-1, the V gene TRBV7-9, with 12 bases that match TRBD2. The V gene's germline CDR1 is SEHNR and CDR2 FQNEAQ (reference sequence). Germline trimming cut 5 bases from V and 8 bases from J; bases unmatched to any gene: 13. This CDR3 contains 17 residues.